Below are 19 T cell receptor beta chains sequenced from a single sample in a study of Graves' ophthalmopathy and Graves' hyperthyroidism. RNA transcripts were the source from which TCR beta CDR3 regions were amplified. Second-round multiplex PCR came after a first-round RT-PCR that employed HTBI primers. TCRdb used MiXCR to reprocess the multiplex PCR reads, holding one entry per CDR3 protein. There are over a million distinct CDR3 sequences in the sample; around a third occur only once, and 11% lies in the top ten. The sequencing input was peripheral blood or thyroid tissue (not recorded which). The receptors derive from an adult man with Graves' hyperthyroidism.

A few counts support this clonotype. CDR3 coding DNA: TGTGCCTGGAGAACAGGGAACCGTGTGAACACTGAAGCTTTCTTT. Translation gives CAWRTGNRVNTEAFF. The chain employs TRBV30 and TRBJ1-1; D is possibly TRBD1 (6 bases). Looked up from germline, CDR1 is GTSNPN and CDR2 is SVGIG (reference sequence). The V end lost 3 bases, the J end lost 0 bases, and 14 bases lay between the germline ends. CDR3 length equals 15 residues.

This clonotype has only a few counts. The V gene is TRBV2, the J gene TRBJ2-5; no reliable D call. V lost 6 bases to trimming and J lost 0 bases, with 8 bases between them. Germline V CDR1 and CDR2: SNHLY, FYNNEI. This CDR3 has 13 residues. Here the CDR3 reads CASRGSNQETQYF. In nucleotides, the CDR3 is TGTGCCAGCAGGGGCAGTAACCAAGAGACCCAGTACTTC. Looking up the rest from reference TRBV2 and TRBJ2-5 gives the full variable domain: EPEVTQTPSHQVTQMGQEVILRCVPISNHLYFYWYRQILGQKVEFLVSFYNNEISEKSEIFDDQFSVERPDGSNFTLKIRSTKLEDSAMYFCASRGSNQETQYFGPGTRLLVL.

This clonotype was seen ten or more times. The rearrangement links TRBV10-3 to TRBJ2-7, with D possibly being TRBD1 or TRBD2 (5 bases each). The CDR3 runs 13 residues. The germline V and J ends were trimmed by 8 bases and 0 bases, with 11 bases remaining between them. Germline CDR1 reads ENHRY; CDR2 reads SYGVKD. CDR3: CAIRRGPSYEQYF. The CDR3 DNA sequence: TGTGCCATCCGTCGGGGCCCCTCCTACGAGCAGTACTTC.

The CDR3 region has the DNA TGTGCCAGCAGCTTAGATCCCCTCCGACAGGGGAGAGAAGAGACCCAGTACTTC. It codes for CASSLDPLRQGREETQYF. V is TRBV11-2 and J is TRBJ2-5, with 8 positions matching TRBD1. The CDR3 runs 18 residues. Looked up from germline, CDR1 is SGHAT and CDR2 is FQNNGV. The junction had 12 bases not matched to a gene; V was cut back by 0 bases and J by 3 bases.

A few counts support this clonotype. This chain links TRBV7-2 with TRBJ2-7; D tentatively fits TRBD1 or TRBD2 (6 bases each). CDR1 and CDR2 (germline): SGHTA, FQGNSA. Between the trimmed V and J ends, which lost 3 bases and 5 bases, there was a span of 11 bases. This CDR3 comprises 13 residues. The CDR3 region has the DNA TGTGCCAGCAGCTTGAGGGGGAGGAACGAGCAGTACTTC. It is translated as CASSLRGRNEQYF. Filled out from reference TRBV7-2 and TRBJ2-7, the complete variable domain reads GAGVSQSPSNKVTEKGKDVELRCDPISGHTALYWYRQSLGQGLEFLIYFQGNSAPDKSGLPSDRFSAERTGGSVSTLTIQRTQQEDSAVYLCASSLRGRNEQYFGPGTRLTVT.

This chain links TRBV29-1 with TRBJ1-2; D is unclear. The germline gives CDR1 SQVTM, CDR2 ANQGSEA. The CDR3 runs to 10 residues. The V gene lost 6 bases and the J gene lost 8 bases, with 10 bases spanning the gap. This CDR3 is CSVGKQGYTF. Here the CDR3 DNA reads TGCAGCGTGGGAAAACAGGGCTACACCTTC. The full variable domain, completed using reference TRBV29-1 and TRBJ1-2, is SAVISQKPSRDICQRGTSLTIQCQVDSQVTMMFWYRQQPGQSLTLIATANQGSEATYESGFVIDKFPISRPNLTFSTLTVSNMSPEDSSIYLCSVGKQGYTFGSGTRLTVV.

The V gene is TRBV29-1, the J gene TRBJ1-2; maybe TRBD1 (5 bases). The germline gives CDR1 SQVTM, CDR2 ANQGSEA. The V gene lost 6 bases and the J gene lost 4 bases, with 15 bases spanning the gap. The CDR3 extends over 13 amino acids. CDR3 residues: CSVVQAGGYGYTF. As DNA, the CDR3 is TGCAGCGTAGTCCAAGCGGGGGGCTATGGCTACACCTTC.

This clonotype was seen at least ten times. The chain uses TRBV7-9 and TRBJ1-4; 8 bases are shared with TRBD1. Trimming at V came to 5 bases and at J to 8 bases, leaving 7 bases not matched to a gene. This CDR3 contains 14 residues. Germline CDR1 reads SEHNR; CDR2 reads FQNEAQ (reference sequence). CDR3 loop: CASSLGTGSEKLFF. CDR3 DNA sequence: TGTGCCAGCAGCCTAGGGACAGGTTCCGAAAAACTGTTTTTT.

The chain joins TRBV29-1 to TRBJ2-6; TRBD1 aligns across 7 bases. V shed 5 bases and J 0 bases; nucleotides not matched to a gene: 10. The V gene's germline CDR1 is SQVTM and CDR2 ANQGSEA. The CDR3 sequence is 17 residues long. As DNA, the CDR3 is TGCAGCGTTATCGGACAGGATCCCAGCTCTGGGGCCAACGTCCTGACTTTC. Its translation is CSVIGQDPSSGANVLTF.

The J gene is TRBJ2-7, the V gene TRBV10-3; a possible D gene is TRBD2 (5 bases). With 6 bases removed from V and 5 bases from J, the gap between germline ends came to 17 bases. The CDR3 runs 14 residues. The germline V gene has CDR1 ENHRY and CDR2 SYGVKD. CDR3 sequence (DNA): TGTGCCATCAGGGACTTTATGATCGGAAACGAGCAGTACTTC. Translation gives CAIRDFMIGNEQYF.

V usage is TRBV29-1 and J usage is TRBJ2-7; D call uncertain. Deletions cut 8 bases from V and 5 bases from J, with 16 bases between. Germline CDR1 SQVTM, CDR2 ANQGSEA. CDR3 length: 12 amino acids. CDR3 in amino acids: CSLFSSQNEQYF. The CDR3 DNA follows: TGCAGCTTGTTTAGTAGCCAAAACGAGCAGTACTTC.

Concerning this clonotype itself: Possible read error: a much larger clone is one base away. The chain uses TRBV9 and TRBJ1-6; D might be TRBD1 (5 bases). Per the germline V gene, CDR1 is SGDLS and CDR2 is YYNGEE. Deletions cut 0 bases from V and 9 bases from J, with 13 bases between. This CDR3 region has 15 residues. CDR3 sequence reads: CASSVEYRGSSPLHF. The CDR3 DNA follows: TGTGCCAGCAGCGTAGAGTATAGGGGTAGTTCACCCCTCCACTTT. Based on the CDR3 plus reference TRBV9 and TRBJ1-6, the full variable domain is DSGVTQTPKHLITATGQRVTLRCSPRSGDLSVYWYQQSLDQGLQFLIQYYNGEERAKGNILERFSAQQFPDLHSELNLSSLELGDSALYFCASSVEYRGSSPLHFGNGTRLTVT.

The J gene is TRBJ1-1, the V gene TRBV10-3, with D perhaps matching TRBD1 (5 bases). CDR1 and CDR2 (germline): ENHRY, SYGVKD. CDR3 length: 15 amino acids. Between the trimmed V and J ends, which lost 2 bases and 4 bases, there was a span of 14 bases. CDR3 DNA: TGTGCCATCAGTGAGACTGGACAATTCTCCACTGAAGCTTTCTTT. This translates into CAISETGQFSTEAFF.

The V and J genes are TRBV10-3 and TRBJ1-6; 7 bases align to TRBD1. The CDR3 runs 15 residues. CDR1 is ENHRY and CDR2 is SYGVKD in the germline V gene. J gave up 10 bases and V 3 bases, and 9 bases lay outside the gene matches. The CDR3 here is CAISEPKTGRSPLHF. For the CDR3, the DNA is TGTGCCATCAGTGAACCAAAGACAGGGCGCTCACCCCTCCACTTT.

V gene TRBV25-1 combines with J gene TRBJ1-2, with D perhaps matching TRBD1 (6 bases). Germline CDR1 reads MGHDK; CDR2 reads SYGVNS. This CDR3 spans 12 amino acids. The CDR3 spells CATRTAGYGYTF. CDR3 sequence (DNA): TGTGCTACCAGGACAGCAGGCTATGGCTACACCTTC.

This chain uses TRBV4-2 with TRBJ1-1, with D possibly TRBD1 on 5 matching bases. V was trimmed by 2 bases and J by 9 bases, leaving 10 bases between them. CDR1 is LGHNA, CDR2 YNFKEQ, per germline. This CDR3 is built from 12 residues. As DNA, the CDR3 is TGTGCCAGCAGCCAACCGGGACCTAAAGCTTTCTTT. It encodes CASSQPGPKAFF.

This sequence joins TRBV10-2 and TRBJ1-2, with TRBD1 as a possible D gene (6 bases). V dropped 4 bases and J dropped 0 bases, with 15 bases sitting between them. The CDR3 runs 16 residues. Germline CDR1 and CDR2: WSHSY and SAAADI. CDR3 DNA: TGCGCCAGCAGTGGGCCGGACAGTCTATCTAACTATGGCTACACCTTC. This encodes CASSGPDSLSNYGYTF.

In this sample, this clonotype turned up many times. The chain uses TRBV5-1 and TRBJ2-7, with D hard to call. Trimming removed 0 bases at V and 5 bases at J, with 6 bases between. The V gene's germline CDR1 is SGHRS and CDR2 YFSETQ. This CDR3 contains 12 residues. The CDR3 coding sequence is TGCGCCAGCAGCTTGGCTGGGGACGAGCAGTACTTC. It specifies CASSLAGDEQYF.

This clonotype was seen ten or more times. The CDR3 coding sequence is TGCAGCGTTGAAATTGAGGACTACCCTACCGGGGAGCTGTTTTTT. It specifies CSVEIEDYPTGELFF. The chain couples TRBV29-1 to TRBJ2-2, with D maybe TRBD2 (6 bases). V lost 2 bases and J lost 5, with 15 bases in between. Germline-derived CDR1 and CDR2 are SQVTM and ANQGSEA. The CDR3 length is 15 residues.